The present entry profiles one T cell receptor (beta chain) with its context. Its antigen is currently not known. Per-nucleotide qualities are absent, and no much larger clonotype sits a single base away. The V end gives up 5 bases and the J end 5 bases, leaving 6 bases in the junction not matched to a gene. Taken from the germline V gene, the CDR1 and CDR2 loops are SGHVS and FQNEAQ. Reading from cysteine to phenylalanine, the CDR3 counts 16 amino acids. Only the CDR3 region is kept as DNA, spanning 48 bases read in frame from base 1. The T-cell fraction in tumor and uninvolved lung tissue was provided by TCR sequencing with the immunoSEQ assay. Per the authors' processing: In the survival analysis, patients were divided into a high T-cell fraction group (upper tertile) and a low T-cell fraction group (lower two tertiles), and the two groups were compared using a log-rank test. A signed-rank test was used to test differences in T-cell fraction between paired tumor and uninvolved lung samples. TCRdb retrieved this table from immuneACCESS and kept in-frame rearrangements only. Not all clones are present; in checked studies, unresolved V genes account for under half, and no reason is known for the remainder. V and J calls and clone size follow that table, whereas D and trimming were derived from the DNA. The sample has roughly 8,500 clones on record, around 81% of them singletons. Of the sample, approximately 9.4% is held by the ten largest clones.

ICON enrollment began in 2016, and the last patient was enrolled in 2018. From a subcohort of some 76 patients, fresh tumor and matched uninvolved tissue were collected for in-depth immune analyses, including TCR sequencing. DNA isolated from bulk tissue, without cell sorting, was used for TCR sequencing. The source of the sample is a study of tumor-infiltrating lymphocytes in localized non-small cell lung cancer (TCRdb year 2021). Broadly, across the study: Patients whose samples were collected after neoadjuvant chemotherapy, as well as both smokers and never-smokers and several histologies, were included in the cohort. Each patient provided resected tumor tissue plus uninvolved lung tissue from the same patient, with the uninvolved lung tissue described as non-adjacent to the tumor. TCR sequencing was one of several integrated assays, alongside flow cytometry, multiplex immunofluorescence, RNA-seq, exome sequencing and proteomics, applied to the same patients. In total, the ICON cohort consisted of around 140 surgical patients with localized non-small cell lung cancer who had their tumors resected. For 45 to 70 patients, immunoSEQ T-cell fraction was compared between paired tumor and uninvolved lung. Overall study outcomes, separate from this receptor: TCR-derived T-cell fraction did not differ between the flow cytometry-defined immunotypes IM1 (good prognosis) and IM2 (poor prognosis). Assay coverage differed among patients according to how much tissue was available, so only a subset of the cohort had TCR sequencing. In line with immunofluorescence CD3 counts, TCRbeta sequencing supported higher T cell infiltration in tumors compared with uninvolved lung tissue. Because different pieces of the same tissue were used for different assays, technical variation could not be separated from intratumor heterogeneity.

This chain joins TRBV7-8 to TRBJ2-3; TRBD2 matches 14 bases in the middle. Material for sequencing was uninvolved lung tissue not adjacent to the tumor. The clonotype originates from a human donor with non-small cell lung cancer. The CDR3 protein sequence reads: CASSGTSGSGIDTQYF. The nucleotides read TGTGCCAGCAGCGGGACTAGCGGGAGCGGTATAGATACGCAGTATTTT.